The T cell receptor beta chain under discussion was sequenced for a study of T cells in Graves' hyperthyroidism and ophthalmopathy. TCR beta CDR3 region amplification was performed from RNA transcripts. HTBI primers were employed in a first-round RT-PCR of the TCR CDR3. TCRdb ran MiXCR on the multiplex PCR reads and lists one entry per CDR3 protein. Counted here are about 640,000 distinct CDR3 sequences, about 20% occurring once; the ten biggest clones make up 34%. The trim removed 4 bases at V and 6 bases at J, leaving 2 bases unmatched. The CDR3 has 13 amino acids. Germline assignment: CDR1 MNHEY and CDR2 SVGEGT. This clonotype has a handful of counts.

The specimen was blood. The sequence was obtained from a man younger than 45 with Graves' ophthalmopathy. V usage is TRBV6-2 or TRBV6-3 and J usage is TRBJ2-3, with 9 bases fitting TRBD2. CDR3 loop: CASSFTSGDTQYF. The CDR3 coding sequence is TGTGCCAGCAGTTTTACTAGCGGGGATACGCAGTATTTT.